The 7 T cell receptor beta chains in this list originate from one sample, sequenced in a study of CD8 T cells in ankylosing spondylitis. TCRdb reanalysed the 5' RACE reads using MiXCR and keeps one entry per CDR3 protein. Of more than 25,000 distinct CDR3 sequences listed, less than 5.5% are singletons. The sample consisted of blood, either unsorted or a sorted T cell fraction (not recorded which). The source of these receptors is a female donor with ankylosing spondylitis or in good health (not recorded which).

This clonotype came up many times. The gene calls are TRBV9 and TRBJ2-7; 8 bases align to TRBD2. Germline V gene data show CDR1 as SGDLS and CDR2 as YYNGEE. Trimming removed 0 bases from V and 4 bases from J; junction bases left unmatched: 6. The CDR3 totals 15 residues. CDR3 loop: CASSVGASGSYEQYF. CDR3 nucleotide sequence: TGTGCCAGCAGCGTAGGGGCAAGCGGGAGTTACGAGCAGTACTTC.

This chain connects TRBV9 to TRBJ2-3; possibly TRBD2 for D (7 bases). The CDR3 is 15 residues long. Trimming left V 0 bases short and J 4 bases short, with 12 bases between. The germline gives CDR1 SGDLS, CDR2 YYNGEE. The CDR3 DNA follows: TGTGCCAGCAGCGTAGGGAGGGGGAGGGCAGATACGCAGTATTTT. Residues: CASSVGRGRADTQYF. Supplemented by reference TRBV9 and TRBJ2-3, the full variable domain reads DSGVTQTPKHLITATGQRVTLRCSPRSGDLSVYWYQQSLDQGLQFLIQYYNGEERAKGNILERFSAQQFPDLHSELNLSSLELGDSALYFCASSVGRGRADTQYFGPGTRLTVL.

In this sample, this clonotype turned up many times. The V gene is TRBV9, the J gene TRBJ2-3; possibly TRBD1 for D (8 bases). CDR1 and CDR2 from the germline V gene are SGDLS and YYNGEE. V was trimmed by 3 bases and J by 1 base, leaving 15 bases between them. This CDR3 spans 16 amino acids. CDR3 amino acids: CASSAGGREGTDTQYF. The CDR3 DNA sequence: TGTGCCAGCAGCGCAGGGGGCCGGGAGGGCACAGATACGCAGTATTTT.

V gene TRBV9 combines with J gene TRBJ2-3; 10 bases match TRBD2. The CDR3 is 15 residues long. Trimming cost V 0 bases and J 6 bases; bases outside gene matches: 4. Germline CDR1 and CDR2: SGDLS and YYNGEE. This CDR3 reads CASSVERGGLDTQYF. The CDR3 coding sequence is TGTGCCAGCAGCGTAGAGCGGGGGGGCCTTGATACGCAGTATTTT.

This clonotype was picked up many times. CDR3 region: CASSVEAALGEQYF. In DNA form, the CDR3 reads TGTGCCAGCAGCGTAGAGGCAGCCTTGGGGGAGCAGTACTTC. The chain carries TRBV9 and TRBJ2-7; D not certain. Germline CDR1 reads SGDLS; CDR2 reads YYNGEE. Trimming shortened V by 0 bases and J by 7 bases, and 14 bases separated the two germline ends. The CDR3 consists of 14 residues.

This clonotype came up many times. The chain is built from TRBV9 and TRBJ2-1; D may be TRBD2 (5 bases). V lost 0 bases and J 6 bases, leaving 13 bases between the germline ends. Germline loops: CDR1 SGDLS, CDR2 YYNGEE. The CDR3 is made up of 15 amino acids. Written as DNA, the CDR3 is TGTGCCAGCAGCGTAGACGTGGCAGGAGGCAATGAGCAGTTCTTC. This sequence encodes CASSVDVAGGNEQFF.

This clonotype was seen at least ten times. The genes are TRBV9 and TRBJ2-5; D unresolved. This CDR3 has 14 residues. The germline V and J ends were trimmed by 0 bases and 2 bases, with 8 bases remaining between them. Germline loops: CDR1 SGDLS, CDR2 YYNGEE. Here the CDR3 reads CASSVGRLQETQYF. CDR3 DNA sequence: TGTGCCAGCAGCGTAGGAAGGCTTCAAGAGACCCAGTACTTC.